This is a list of T cell receptor beta chains from one sample in a study of T cell changes during pregnancy in multiple sclerosis. Only in-frame clones appear in the TCRdb table, and some are missing; sequencing was by immunoSEQ multiplex PCR. The table lists roughly 47,000 clones, about 89% of them singletons. The material was CD4+ T cells from peripheral blood mononuclear cells, obtained after pregnancy. These receptors were obtained from a female donor with multiple sclerosis, enrolled in a pregnancy study. CDR3s include the opening cysteine and the closing phenylalanine or tryptophan. The D gene is left open where the match is weak. Part of the rows lack a size; the others show once, few, many or a class for expanded clones.

d_gene	j_gene	abundance	v_gene	CDR3nt	CDR3aa
NA	TRBJ1-5	NA	TRBV5-1	TGCGCCAGCAGCTTGTCGGGGGATCAGCCCCAGCATTTT	CASSLSGDQPQHF
NA	TRBJ1-3	NA	TRBV5-4	TGTGCCAGCAGCCTGGGGGGGCCTCAATATTCTGGAAACACCATATATTTT	CASSLGGPQYSGNTIYF
NA	TRBJ2-5	NA	TRBV30	TGTGCCTGGAGTCCCCGGCGGAGGGAGACCCAGTACTTC	CAWSPRRRETQYF
NA	TRBJ2-6	few	TRBV19	TGTGCCAGTAGCTTTGGGGCCAACGTCCTGACTTTC	CASSFGANVLTF
NA	TRBJ2-4	NA	TRBV4-1	TGCGCCAGCAGCCAAGATAAGGAGTACAAAAACATTCAGTACTTC	CASSQDKEYKNIQYF
NA	TRBJ2-2	NA	TRBV28	TGTGCCAGCAAGGCAGGGGGGTCCGGGGAGCTGTTTTTT	CASKAGGSGELFF
NA	TRBJ2-7	once	TRBV7-9	TGTGCCAGCAGCTTAAAACTTTCGTCCTACGAGCAGTACTTC	CASSLKLSSYEQYF
TRBD2	TRBJ2-3	few	TRBV7-8	TGTGCCAGCAGCTTCAGGACTAGCGGGAGGCGCACAGATACGCAGTATTTT	CASSFRTSGRRTDTQYF
TRBD2	TRBJ2-1	NA	TRBV7-2	TGTGCCAGCAGCCGACGGACTAGCGGGAGAATGGTGCAGTTCTTC	CASSRRTSGRMVQFF
NA	TRBJ2-1	NA	TRBV10-1	TGCGCCAGCAGTGAGTCCCACCCGAGCTCCTACAATGAGCAGTTCTTC	CASSESHPSSYNEQFF
TRBD1	TRBJ1-1	many	TRBV19	TGTGCCAGTACCCTGACAGGGTGGGGCACTGAAGCTTTCTTT	CASTLTGWGTEAFF
NA	TRBJ1-1	NA	TRBV2	TGTGCCAGCAGGCCTGACAGTGACACTGAAGCTTTCTTT	CASRPDSDTEAFF
TRBD2	TRBJ2-1	NA	TRBV5-1	TGCGCCAGCTTCCTGTCCGGGACTAGCAAGATTAATGAGCAGTTCTTC	CASFLSGTSKINEQFF
NA	TRBJ1-1	NA	TRBV12-5	TGTGCTAGTGGCGACCGACAGGTCCTAAAAATGAACACTGAAGCTTTCTTT	CASGDRQVLKMNTEAFF
TRBD1	TRBJ1-3	NA	TRBV5-5	TGTGCCAGCAGCTTGGGGACAGGCTCTGGAAACACCATATATTTT	CASSLGTGSGNTIYF
NA	TRBJ2-1	NA	TRBV27	TGTGCCAGCAGTTTATACCGCGGGACCTCCCGTAATGAGCAGTTCTTC	CASSLYRGTSRNEQFF
TRBD1	TRBJ1-1	NA	TRBV28	TGTGCCAGCAGTTTCACTGACAGGGAAAGAACTGAAGCTTTCTTT	CASSFTDRERTEAFF
NA	TRBJ2-1	NA	TRBV7-9	TGTGCCAGCAGCCCCGTCGGGGGGCGCGTTAATGAGCAGTTCTTC	CASSPVGGRVNEQFF
NA	TRBJ2-7	once	TRBV15	TGTGCCACCAGCAGAGAAAGGCTAGAGACGCAACATTACGAGCAGTACTTC	CATSRERLETQHYEQYF
NA	TRBJ2-1	NA	TRBV2	TGTGCCGGGGCAGGGTATAATGAGCAGTTCTTC	CAGAGYNEQFF
NA	TRBJ1-3	NA	TRBV18	TGTGCCAGCTCACCGGCTCCGAATAAACGAAACACCATATATTTT	CASSPAPNKRNTIYF
TRBD2	TRBJ2-7	NA	TRBV7-9	TGTGCCAGCAGCCTAGGCAGGGCGGGAGGTGCCTACGAGCAGTACTTC	CASSLGRAGGAYEQYF
TRBD1	TRBJ1-1	NA	TRBV28	TGCGGGACAGGGGGTTACACTGAAGCTTTCTTT	CGTGGYTEAFF
NA	TRBJ2-7	NA	TRBV7-8	TGTGCCAGCAGCCGCCAGGGCGAGCAGTACTTC	CASSRQGEQYF
NA	TRBJ2-7	NA	TRBV5-1	TGCGCCAGCCGTTTCCAGGGGAACGAGCAGTACTTC	CASRFQGNEQYF
NA	TRBJ2-2	once	TRBV7-9	TGTGCCATCCTCAAGTTAGCGCCCAACACCGGGGAGCTGTTTTTT	CAILKLAPNTGELFF
TRBD1	TRBJ1-2	NA	TRBV6-1	TGTGCCAGCAGGGCGGGACAGGATGGCTACACCTTC	CASRAGQDGYTF
TRBD2	TRBJ2-1	NA	TRBV19	TGTGCCAGTAGTAGAGCGGGGGGCTCCTACAATGAGCAGTTCTTC	CASSRAGGSYNEQFF
TRBD2	TRBJ2-5	once	TRBV7-7	TGTGCTAGCAGCTTATCCGGGGGTGGCGGGAGCTGGGAGACCCAGTACTTC	CASSLSGGGGSWETQYF
TRBD2	TRBJ2-5	once	TRBV7-3	TGTGCCAGCAGCCAATCTAGCGGGAGGACGGAGACCCAGTACTTC	CASSQSSGRTETQYF
TRBD2	TRBJ2-3	NA	TRBV29-1	TGCAGTCTGATTGGGACTAGCGGGAGCACAGATACGCAGTATTTT	CSLIGTSGSTDTQYF
NA	TRBJ2-2	NA	TRBV7-3	TGTGCCAGCAGCTTTAACACCAACACCGGGGAGCTGTTTTTT	CASSFNTNTGELFF
NA	TRBJ2-7	NA	TRBV5-6	TGTGCCAGCACCCTATCTGGGCCAACCTACGAGCAGTACTTC	CASTLSGPTYEQYF
NA	TRBJ2-5	NA	TRBV5-1	TGCGCCAGCAGCGGTGGGCAGGGTGAGACCCAGTACTTC	CASSGGQGETQYF
NA	TRBJ2-7	NA	TRBV6-5	TGTGCCAGCAGGAGGCAAGTAGGCTACGAGCAGTACTTC	CASRRQVGYEQYF
NA	TRBJ2-7	NA	TRBV5-5	TGTGCCAGCAGCCCGGGTCCATCCTACGAGCAGTACTTC	CASSPGPSYEQYF
TRBD1	TRBJ1-2	NA	TRBV28	TGTGCCAGCAGTTTAGCCAGCTACAGGGGGTCGTATGGCTACACCTTC	CASSLASYRGSYGYTF